One T cell receptor (beta chain) is described in this entry. As yet, its antigen is unknown. The entry originates in a study of response to subunit inactivated influenza vaccine. TCRdb fed the RT-PCR reads into MiXCR, producing one record per CDR3 protein. Of 500,000 to 600,000 distinct CDR3 sequences in the sample, 13% were seen once. Broader study findings: The authors proposed limited new T cell recruitment per seasonal influenza vaccination.

Trimming took 0 bases from V and 9 from J; bases not matched to a gene: 10. CDR1 and CDR2 (germline): LGHNA, YNFKEQ. The CDR3 length is 15 residues. The origin of this receptor is a man aged 45-60 years who received an inactivated influenza vaccine. This specimen consisted of PBMCs from blood, obtained about 40 days after vaccination. This chain joins TRBV4-2 and TRBJ1-2; 7 bases are shared with TRBD1. The CDR3 nucleotides are TGTGCCAGCAGCCAAGAACCGAACAGGGGTGTGCGCTACACCTTC. Translating gives CASSQEPNRGVRYTF.